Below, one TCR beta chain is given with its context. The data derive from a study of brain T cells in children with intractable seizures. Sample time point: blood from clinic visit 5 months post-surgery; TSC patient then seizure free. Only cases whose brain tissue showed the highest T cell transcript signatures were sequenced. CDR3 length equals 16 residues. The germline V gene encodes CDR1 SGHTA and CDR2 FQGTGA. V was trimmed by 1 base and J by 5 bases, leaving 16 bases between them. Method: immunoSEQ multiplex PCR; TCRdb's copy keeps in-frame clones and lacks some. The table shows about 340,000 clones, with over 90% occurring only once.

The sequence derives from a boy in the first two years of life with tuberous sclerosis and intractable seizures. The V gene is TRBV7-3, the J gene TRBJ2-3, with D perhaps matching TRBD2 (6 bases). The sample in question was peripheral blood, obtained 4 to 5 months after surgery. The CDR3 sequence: CASSLNSGGVLDTQYF. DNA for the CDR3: TGTGCCAGCAGCTTAAATTCGGGCGGGGTTTTAGATACGCAGTATTTT.